This T cell receptor (beta chain) was documented in a study of cytomegalovirus exposure and HLA in healthy donors. PCR primers comprised 60 Vbeta and 13 Jbeta primers. TCRdb's copy holds only in-frame clones and misses some; the assay was immunoSEQ multiplex PCR. The sample lists roughly 120,000 clones, 73% occurring once. V shed 4 bases and J 6 bases; nucleotides not matched to a gene: 6. Germline CDR1 is SGHTS and CDR2 is YDEGEE. The CDR3 spans 13 residues. The sequencing input was PBMCs. This sequence was found in a woman aged 40 to 50 in good health and CMV-seropositive. The J gene is TRBJ2-5, the V gene TRBV5-8; 7 bases map to TRBD1. CDR3 bases: TGTGCCAGCAGCGCCGACAGGGCGAAGACCCAGTACTTC. It is translated as CASSADRAKTQYF. Full variable domain (remainder filled in from reference TRBV5-8 and TRBJ2-5): EAGVTQSPTHLIKTRGQQATLRCSPISGHTSVYWYQQALGLGLQFLLWYDEGEERNRGNFPPRFSGRQFPNYSSELNVNALELEDSALYLCASSADRAKTQYFGPGTRLLVL.